These 31 T cell receptor beta chains share one sample of origin, sequenced in a study of OX40 agonist ivuxolimab in advanced cancers. Libraries were prepared by immunoSEQ multiplex PCR; TCRdb keeps only in-frame clonotypes and omits some of them. The profile shows 45,000 to 60,000 clones, about nine tenths of them singletons. This specimen was CD4+ or CD8+ T cells sorted from blood, taken in a trial of the OX40 agonist ivuxolimab. All receptors come from an adult with an advanced solid tumor such as melanoma, head and neck, liver or kidney cancer.

The CDR3 protein is CASSLEWGLDFYEQYV. For the CDR3, the DNA is TGTGCCAGCAGCTTAGAATGGGGGCTGGACTTTTACGAGCAGTACGTC. This chain links TRBV7-2 with TRBJ2-7, with a possible D match to TRBD1 (6 bases). The CDR3 consists of 16 residues. V shed 1 base and J shed 4 bases, with 17 bases lying between them. The germline CDR1 and CDR2 sequences are SGHTA and FQGNSA.

The chain combines TRBV11-2 with TRBJ1-2; D is undetermined. The CDR3 contains 14 residues. V lost 1 base, J lost 2 bases, and 8 bases lay in between. Per germline, CDR1 SGHAT and CDR2 FQNNGV. The CDR3 DNA follows: TGTGCCAGCAGCTTAGTGGGTCCCAACTATGGCTACACCTTC. Its protein product is CASSLVGPNYGYTF. Supplemented by reference TRBV11-2 and TRBJ1-2, the full variable domain reads EAGVAQSPRYKIIEKRQSVAFWCNPISGHATLYWYQQILGQGPKLLIQFQNNGVVDDSQLPKDRFSAERLKGVDSTLKIQPAKLEDSAVYLCASSLVGPNYGYTFGSGTRLTVV.

As regards this clone: The sample carries other DNA sequences with the same CDR3. The chain carries TRBV2 and TRBJ1-2; TRBD1 matches at 8 bases. The CDR3 has 17 residues. Unmatched junction bases numbered 17, after V lost 7 bases and J lost 4 bases. The germline V gene encodes CDR1 SNHLY and CDR2 FYNNEI. CDR3 protein: CASKLTPGGAGAYGYTF. As DNA, the CDR3 is TGTGCCAGCAAGCTGACCCCAGGGGGCGCGGGGGCCTATGGCTACACCTTC.

This chain links TRBV18 with TRBJ2-7; no clear D. CDR3 size: 14 residues. CDR1 is KGHSH and CDR2 is LQKENI in the germline V gene. V lost 2 bases, J lost 2 bases, and 10 bases lay in between. The CDR3 spells CASSPGEGAYEQYV. CDR3 in DNA: TGTGCCAGCTCACCAGGGGAAGGCGCCTACGAGCAGTACGTC.

This chain connects TRBV5-6 to TRBJ2-7; D is possibly TRBD1 (5 bases). The CDR3 contains 16 residues. Germline V CDR1 and CDR2: SGHDT, YYEEEE. V was pared by 1 base and J by 1 base, with 15 bases between. In DNA, the CDR3 is TGTGCCAGCAGCTTGCTCGATCAGGGCATTTCCTACGAGCAGTACTTC. It is translated as CASSLLDQGISYEQYF. Full variable domain (rest looked up from reference TRBV5-6 and TRBJ2-7): DAGVTQSPTHLIKTRGQQVTLRCSPKSGHDTVSWYQQALGQGPQFIFQYYEEEERQRGNFPDRFSGHQFPNYSSELNVNALLLGDSALYLCASSLLDQGISYEQYFGPGTRLTVT.

The chain is built from TRBV29-1 and TRBJ1-1; 9 bases fit TRBD1. CDR3 length: 16 amino acids. Germline-derived CDR1 and CDR2 are SQVTM and ANQGSEA. The ends lost 1 base at V and 0 bases at J; junction bases unmatched: 6. This CDR3 is CSVEGGQGLMNTEAFF. CDR3 sequence (DNA): TGCAGCGTTGAAGGGGGACAGGGACTTATGAACACTGAAGCTTTCTTT.

The chain has TRBV7-9 and TRBJ1-1, with D perhaps TRBD1 (5 bases). CDR3 length equals 15 residues. With 4 bases removed from V and 4 bases from J, the gap between germline ends came to 16 bases. The germline gives CDR1 SEHNR, CDR2 FQNEAQ (reference sequence). CDR3 loop: CASSSQGGGSTEAFF. CDR3 in DNA: TGTGCCAGCAGCTCGCAGGGCGGGGGTAGCACTGAAGCTTTCTTT. Variable domain in full (rest from reference TRBV7-9 and TRBJ1-1): DTGVSQNPRHKITKRGQNVTFRCDPISEHNRLYWYRQTLGQGPEFLTYFQNEAQLEKSRLLSDRFSAERPKGSFSTLEIQRTEQGDSAMYLCASSSQGGGSTEAFFGQGTRLTVV.

The chain links TRBV27 to TRBJ2-1; D is ambiguous. V was clipped by 6 bases and J by 0 bases, with 18 bases between them. The CDR3 sequence is 17 residues long. Germline CDR1 and CDR2: MNHEY and SMNVEV (reference sequence). The CDR3 bases are TGTGCCAGCAGCTGGCTCGCGGCGAAATCCTCCTACAATGAGCAGTTCTTC. This gives the protein CASSWLAAKSSYNEQFF.

This clone was detected once. V usage is TRBV28 and J usage is TRBJ2-7; the D gene is possibly TRBD2 (6 bases). There are 14 residues in the CDR3. CDR1 and CDR2 (germline): MDHEN, SYDVKM. V lost 7 bases to trimming and J lost 4 bases, with 17 bases between them. Written as DNA, the CDR3 is TGTGCCAGCACCCCCGCCCCGGGAGAATACGAGCAGTACTTC. Its translation: CASTPAPGEYEQYF.

The rearrangement uses TRBV7-2 and TRBJ2-7; tentatively, D is TRBD1 (6 bases). CDR1 is SGHTA and CDR2 is FQGNSA in the germline V gene. The CDR3 is 14 amino acids. Trimming removed 1 base at V and 3 bases at J, with 10 bases between. CDR3 protein: CASSLGGDIYEQYV. CDR3 coding DNA: TGTGCCAGCAGCTTAGGAGGGGACATCTACGAGCAGTACGTC.

This rearrangement joins TRBV6-5 to TRBJ1-1; D gene uncertain. There are 14 residues in the CDR3. The V gene lost 5 bases and the J gene lost 1 base, with 11 bases spanning the gap. CDR1 is MNHEY, CDR2 SVGAGI, per germline. CDR3 sequence (DNA): TGTGCCAGCAGTCCTCCTTATCAGAACACTGAAGCTTTCTTT. Its protein is CASSPPYQNTEAFF.

The chain employs TRBV5-6 and TRBJ1-2; D is possibly TRBD1 (6 bases). The CDR3 spans 12 residues. From germline, CDR1 is SGHDT and CDR2 YYEEEE. Between the trimmed V and J ends, which lost 2 bases and 8 bases, there was a span of 10 bases. CDR3 DNA sequence: TGTGCCAGCAGCTTACAGGGATACGGCTACACCTTC. Residues: CASSLQGYGYTF.

The V gene is TRBV7-9, the J gene TRBJ1-1; a weak D match, TRBD1 (5 bases). Germline CDR1 reads SEHNR; CDR2 reads FQNEAQ (reference sequence). The CDR3 spans 15 residues. V gave up 5 bases and J gave up 0 bases, with 13 bases separating them. The CDR3 loop is CASSLPGGVNTEAFF. DNA for the CDR3: TGTGCCAGCAGCCTCCCTGGAGGGGTGAACACTGAAGCTTTCTTT.

V and J are TRBV7-9 and TRBJ1-2; D is ambiguous. The V gene lost 4 bases and the J gene lost 4 bases, with 10 bases spanning the gap. Germline CDR1 reads SEHNR; CDR2 reads FQNEAQ (reference sequence). The CDR3 spans 13 residues. This CDR3 reads CASSYPGSYGYTF. The CDR3 bases are TGTGCCAGCAGCTACCCGGGCTCCTATGGCTACACCTTC.

This chain joins TRBV28 and TRBJ1-1; the D is unclear. The CDR3 has 13 amino acids. Germline V gives CDR1 MDHEN, CDR2 SYDVKM. The V gene lost 6 bases and the J gene lost 0 bases, with 8 bases spanning the gap. The CDR3 reads CASREILNTEAFF. DNA for the CDR3: TGTGCCAGCAGGGAGATTTTGAACACTGAAGCTTTCTTT.

The chain couples TRBV27 to TRBJ1-5; D gene unclear. The CDR3 extends over 13 amino acids. The V end was cut by 2 bases, the J end by 1 base, with 3 bases between. Per germline, CDR1 MNHEY and CDR2 SMNVEV (reference sequence). The CDR3 region has the DNA TGTGCCAGCAGTTTAGGGAGCAATCAGCCCCAGCATTTT. It encodes CASSLGSNQPQHF.

The gene calls are TRBV10-3 and TRBJ2-2; D is perhaps TRBD1 or TRBD2 (6 bases each). The CDR3 extends over 14 amino acids. V was shortened by 2 bases and J by 5 bases, with 9 bases between the two germline ends. CDR1 and CDR2 (germline): ENHRY, SYGVKD. The CDR3 nucleotides are TGTGCCATCAGTGAGGGAGGGGGGACCGGGGAGCTGTTTTTT. Its protein is CAISEGGGTGELFF.

The rearrangement links TRBV27 to TRBJ2-7; TRBD1 or TRBD2 may be the D gene (5 bases each). V lost 8 bases and J 0 bases, leaving 14 bases between the germline ends. The V gene's germline CDR1 is MNHEY and CDR2 SMNVEV (reference sequence). The CDR3 length is 14 residues. The CDR3 bases are TGTGCCAGCTGGGGTGTGGGACGCTCCTACGAGCAGTACTTC. Its translation: CASWGVGRSYEQYF.

This CDR3 is CSATRPSYNEQFF. CDR3 nucleotides: TGCAGCGCAACTAGACCGTCCTACAATGAGCAGTTCTTC. The chain joins TRBV29-1 to TRBJ2-1, with D possibly being TRBD2 (5 bases). Germline assignment: CDR1 SQVTM and CDR2 ANQGSEA. V lost 7 bases, J lost 1 base, and 11 bases lay in between. The CDR3 contains 13 residues.

The CDR3 reads CASSLQDSRELFF. The CDR3 DNA sequence: TGTGCCAGCAGCCTCCAGGACTCCCGGGAGCTGTTTTTT. The chain joins TRBV7-9 to TRBJ2-2; perhaps TRBD2 as D (5 bases). Germline CDR1 reads SEHNR; CDR2 reads FQNEAQ (reference sequence). The CDR3 runs to 13 residues. V was shortened by 5 bases and J by 9 bases, with 13 bases between the two germline ends.

In DNA, the CDR3 is TGCGCCAGCAGCCAAGCTGGGGGCGGGGACAACAATGAGCAGTTCTTC. It is translated as CASSQAGGGDNNEQFF. The chain has TRBV4-1 and TRBJ2-1; D possibly matches TRBD1 or TRBD2 (6 bases each). This CDR3 is 16 amino acids long. Germline CDR1 MGHRA, CDR2 YSYEKL. V was shortened by 1 base and J by 5 bases, with 15 bases between the two germline ends.

The V call is TRBV5-5, the J call TRBJ1-4; D call uncertain. V dropped 2 bases and J dropped 5 bases, with 10 bases sitting between them. Looked up from germline, CDR1 is SGHKS and CDR2 is YYEKEE (reference sequence). CDR3 size: 14 residues. In DNA form, the CDR3 reads TGTGCCAGCAGCTTCGGCCTGACGAATGAAAAACTGTTTTTT. Its protein is CASSFGLTNEKLFF.

This chain links TRBV11-2 with TRBJ1-1; D gene ambiguous. CDR1 is SGHAT and CDR2 is FQNNGV in the germline V gene. This CDR3 has 13 amino acids. Deletions cut 1 base from V and 5 bases from J, with 8 bases between. The DNA for the CDR3 is TGTGCCAGCAGCTTAGCAGCGGGTACTGAAGCTTTCTTT. Amino acids: CASSLAAGTEAFF.

CDR3 sequence (DNA): TGTGCCAGCAGGCTCCAAGGTGGCGGCACTGAAGCTTTCTTT. Protein sequence: CASRLQGGGTEAFF. The V call is TRBV27, the J call TRBJ1-1, with D unresolved. The CDR3 contains 14 residues. In germline, CDR1 is MNHEY, CDR2 SMNVEV (reference sequence). Deletions cut 6 bases from V and 4 bases from J, with 15 bases between.

This clone was detected only once. The V gene is TRBV13, the J gene TRBJ1-5; D unresolved. The CDR3 consists of 14 residues. Germline CDR1 reads PRHDT; CDR2 reads FYEKMQ (reference sequence). Trimming shortened V by 3 bases and J by 2 bases, and 8 bases separated the two germline ends. CDR3 loop: CASSFSEGNQPQHF. The CDR3 DNA reads as TGTGCCAGCAGCTTCTCCGAGGGCAATCAGCCCCAGCATTTT.

The V gene is TRBV28, the J gene TRBJ1-1, with 11 bases aligning to TRBD1. Germline CDR1 is MDHEN and CDR2 is SYDVKM. Unmatched junction bases numbered 4, after V lost 0 bases and J lost 4 bases. The CDR3 is made up of 16 amino acids. The CDR3 nucleotides are TGTGCCAGCAGTTTATGGGGGGACAGGGGGAGCACTGAAGCTTTCTTT. It is translated as CASSLWGDRGSTEAFF.

The V call is TRBV5-5, the J call TRBJ2-7; D might be TRBD1 (6 bases). There are 13 residues in the CDR3. CDR1 SGHKS and CDR2 YYEKEE come from the germline V gene (reference sequence). Trimming stripped 0 bases from V and 3 bases from J, with 7 bases between. Here the CDR3 DNA reads TGTGCCAGCAGCTTGGGACAGGTCTACGAGCAGTACTTC. Protein sequence: CASSLGQVYEQYF.

The rearrangement links TRBV7-2 to TRBJ2-1; D is undetermined. The germline gives CDR1 SGHTA, CDR2 FQGNSA. Trimming took off 2 bases at V and 4 bases at J, with 3 bases between the two ends. The CDR3 is 12 amino acids. DNA for the CDR3: TGTGCCAGCAGCTTACGATACAATGAGCAGTTCTTC. This gives the protein CASSLRYNEQFF.

The chain has TRBV30 and TRBJ2-1; 8 nucleotides align to TRBD1. Germline values: CDR1 GTSNPN, CDR2 SVGIG (reference sequence). The length of the CDR3 is 13 residues. V was pared by 5 bases and J by 4 bases, with 4 bases of the junction left unmatched. The CDR3 nucleotides read TGTGCCTGGGACAGGGGAAATTACAATGAGCAGTTCTTC. It codes for CAWDRGNYNEQFF.

This clone is categorized as medium-sized (0.01 to 0.1%). The chain has TRBV5-5 and TRBJ2-7, with D unresolved. Germline V gives CDR1 SGHKS, CDR2 YYEKEE (reference sequence). This CDR3 contains 14 residues. V was pared by 4 bases and J by 0 bases, with 11 bases between. Written as DNA, the CDR3 is TGTGCCAGCAGCCCATATTTTAACTCCTACGAGCAGTACGTC. Translation: CASSPYFNSYEQYV.

The V gene is TRBV10-3, the J gene TRBJ1-2; 11 positions agree with TRBD1. The CDR3 consists of 13 residues. Germline CDR1 and CDR2: ENHRY and SYGVKD. The J segment lost 7 bases and the V segment lost 6 bases, leaving 4 bases of the junction unmatched. CDR3 sequence reads: CAISADRGPGYTF. As DNA, the CDR3 is TGTGCCATCAGCGCGGACAGGGGGCCTGGCTACACCTTC.